One sample yielded the 17 T cell receptor beta chains listed below, sequenced in a study of OX40 agonist ivuxolimab in advanced cancers. Libraries were prepared by immunoSEQ multiplex PCR; TCRdb keeps only in-frame clonotypes and omits some of them. The sample includes roughly 65,000 clones, about 84% of them seen just once. Sequencing was performed on CD4+ or CD8+ T cells sorted from blood, taken in a trial of the OX40 agonist ivuxolimab. The receptor set was obtained from an adult with an advanced solid tumor such as melanoma, head and neck, liver or kidney cancer.

The chain couples TRBV15 to TRBJ1-2; 9 bases line up with TRBD1. The CDR3 is 15 residues long. CDR1 LNHNV and CDR2 YYDKDF come from the germline V gene (reference sequence). With 1 base clipped from V and 5 bases from J, the junction kept 5 bases outside the gene matches. The CDR3: CATSRAPGQGYGYTF. In DNA form, the CDR3 reads TGTGCCACCAGCAGAGCCCCGGGACAGGGTTATGGCTACACCTTC.

This CDR3 reads CASSPDVNQPQHF. The DNA for the CDR3 is TGTGCCAGTAGTCCGGACGTAAATCAGCCCCAGCATTTT. The chain has TRBV19 and TRBJ1-5; no definite D call. CDR3 size: 13 residues. The germline CDR1 and CDR2 sequences are LNHDA and SQIVND (reference sequence). V was clipped by 5 bases and J by 4 bases, with 9 bases between them.

The genes are TRBV7-9 and TRBJ2-5, with D unclear. The CDR3 length is 10 residues. V lost 5 bases and J 12 bases, leaving 10 bases between the germline ends. Germline V lookup: CDR1 SEHNR, CDR2 FQNEAQ (reference sequence). The CDR3 DNA reads TGTGCCAGCAGCCCCCTACCCGAGTACTTC. It encodes CASSPLPEYF. Full variable domain (remainder filled in from reference TRBV7-9 and TRBJ2-5): DTGVSQNPRHKITKRGQNVTFRCDPISEHNRLYWYRQTLGQGPEFLTYFQNEAQLEKSRLLSDRFSAERPKGSFSTLEIQRTEQGDSAMYLCASSPLPEYFGPGTRLLVL.

The chain couples TRBV2 to TRBJ1-5; tentative D call: TRBD1 (6 bases). V lost 9 bases to trimming and J lost 3 bases, with 12 bases between them. Germline V gene sequence: CDR1 SNHLY, CDR2 FYNNEI. This CDR3 comprises 13 residues. Here the CDR3 reads CASRRDNNQPQHF. DNA of the CDR3: TGTGCCAGTCGCCGGGACAACAATCAGCCCCAGCATTTT.

The rearrangement links TRBV2 to TRBJ2-5, with 11 bases that match TRBD1. Unmatched junction bases numbered 7, after V lost 5 bases and J lost 5 bases. Germline CDR1 reads SNHLY; CDR2 reads FYNNEI. The CDR3 runs 15 residues. The CDR3 sequence is CASSPGQGAWETQYF. As DNA, the CDR3 is TGTGCCAGCAGTCCCGGACAGGGGGCCTGGGAGACCCAGTACTTC.

The rearrangement uses TRBV7-6 and TRBJ2-3; D is perhaps TRBD2 (6 bases). The CDR3 contains 14 residues. V was cut by 5 bases and J by 4 bases, with 13 bases left in between. Germline CDR1 reads SGHVS; CDR2 reads FNYEAQ. CDR3 sequence: CASSDRPGADTQYF. CDR3 nucleotides: TGTGCCAGCAGCGATCGTCCGGGGGCAGATACGCAGTATTTT.

This clone was found many times. The chain links TRBV2 to TRBJ1-2, with a possible D match to TRBD1 (5 bases). V lost 1 base and J 4 bases, leaving 13 bases between the germline ends. Germline V gene data show CDR1 as SNHLY and CDR2 as FYNNEI. CDR3 length equals 15 residues. The CDR3 coding sequence is TGTGCCAGCAGTGAAGGGGGCAGGGCCTTCTATGGCTACACCTTC. Translation: CASSEGGRAFYGYTF.

This clone was seen only a few times. The genes are TRBV27 and TRBJ2-3, with 9 nucleotides matching TRBD2. Germline-derived CDR1 and CDR2 are MNHEY and SMNVEV (reference sequence). This CDR3 spans 17 amino acids. V lost 5 bases, J lost 0 bases, and 9 bases stayed unmatched. As DNA, the CDR3 is TGTGCCAGCAGTGCCAAACCTAGCGGGATTAGCACAGATACGCAGTATTTT. This encodes CASSAKPSGISTDTQYF.

The chain employs TRBV30 and TRBJ2-3; D gene ambiguous. V was shortened by 4 bases and J by 6 bases, with 14 bases between the two germline ends. The germline V gene encodes CDR1 GTSNPN and CDR2 SVGIG (reference sequence). This CDR3 has 13 amino acids. The chain's CDR3 is CAWNGFSLDTQYF. CDR3 sequence (DNA): TGTGCCTGGAACGGCTTCTCCTTGGATACGCAGTATTTT.

This clone occurred once. The J gene is TRBJ2-3, the V gene TRBV5-1; perhaps TRBD1 as D (5 bases). The CDR3 consists of 16 residues. V was trimmed by 4 bases and J by 0 bases, leaving 15 bases between them. CDR1 is SGHRS, CDR2 YFSETQ, per germline. CDR3 loop: CASSRGGASSTDTQYF. The CDR3 DNA sequence: TGCGCCAGCAGCCGTGGTGGGGCTTCTAGCACAGATACGCAGTATTTT. The full variable domain, with the rest looked up from reference TRBV5-1 and TRBJ2-3, is KAGVTQTPRYLIKTRGQQVTLSCSPISGHRSVSWYQQTPGQGLQFLFEYFSETQRNKGNFPGRFSGRQFSNSRSEMNVSTLELGDSALYLCASSRGGASSTDTQYFGPGTRLTVL.

The CDR3 nucleotides are TGCGCCAGCAGCTTGGGACGGGGGGGCAAAGAGACCCAGTACTTC. Residues: CASSLGRGGKETQYF. The rearrangement links TRBV5-1 to TRBJ2-5; 8 bases are a match to TRBD2. The CDR3 has 15 amino acids. Per germline, CDR1 SGHRS and CDR2 YFSETQ. V gave up 0 bases and J gave up 3 bases; unmatched junction bases: 4.

The V and J genes are TRBV7-8 and TRBJ1-1; D is uncertain. This CDR3 comprises 15 residues. The germline V gene encodes CDR1 SGHVS and CDR2 FQNEAQ. The V and J ends lost 6 bases and 6 bases respectively, with 20 bases between them. This CDR3 reads CASRPSTTSAAEAFF. The CDR3 DNA is TGTGCCAGCAGGCCAAGTACGACCTCCGCGGCTGAAGCTTTCTTT.

The chain uses TRBV6-1 and TRBJ1-6; D not resolved. This CDR3 region has 14 residues. Germline V CDR1 and CDR2: MNHNS, SASEGT. Trimming cost V 5 bases and J 8 bases, with 13 bases left between them. The CDR3 DNA reads as TGTGCCAGCAGTCGGGCGGGAGCTTATTCACCCCTCCACTTT. It is translated as CASSRAGAYSPLHF.

Only a few counts were recorded for this clone. The chain joins TRBV16 to TRBJ2-1; the D gene could be TRBD1 or TRBD2 (5 bases each). This CDR3 has 12 residues. The germline gives CDR1 KGHSY, CDR2 FQNENV. Trimming took off 2 bases at V and 10 bases at J, with 9 bases between the two ends. The CDR3 DNA reads TGTGCCAGCAGCCAAGGGGACGGGGAGCAGTTCTTC. This sequence encodes CASSQGDGEQFF.

This chain links TRBV6-6 with TRBJ1-5; D not resolved. The CDR3 runs to 13 residues. Trimming took 4 bases from V and 4 from J, leaving 8 bases between them. Germline lookup yields CDR1 MNHNY and CDR2 SVGAGI (reference sequence). The CDR3: CASSSTVNQPQHF. For the CDR3, the DNA is TGTGCCAGCAGTTCAACAGTGAATCAGCCCCAGCATTTT.

The rearrangement joins TRBV4-2 to TRBJ1-2, with a possible D match to TRBD1 (6 bases). The CDR3 length is 17 residues. The V end was cut by 1 base, the J end by 7 bases, with 22 bases between. Looked up from germline, CDR1 is LGHNA and CDR2 is YNFKEQ. CDR3 bases: TGTGCCAGCAGCCAAGTAATGGGCCTCGGAGGGGGATTTGGCTACACCTTC. This encodes CASSQVMGLGGGFGYTF.

The chain combines TRBV7-2 with TRBJ2-5; D not certain. The closer fit of TRBJ2-7 to the DNA end suggests the J call may be wrong. CDR1 SGHTA and CDR2 FQGNSA come from the germline V gene. The CDR3 is 13 amino acids. The CDR3 protein is CASSLVVGYEQYF. CDR3 nucleotide sequence: TGTGCCAGCAGCTTAGTGGTGGGCTACGAGCAGTACTTC.